The rows below give T cell receptor beta chains drawn from one sample of a study of cytomegalovirus exposure and HLA in healthy donors. Clones were read by immunoSEQ multiplex PCR, and TCRdb kept only the in-frame ones, dropping some. The sample lists some 120,000 clones; less than 85% were seen once. The specimen sequenced was PBMCs. Receptor source: a female donor in good health and CMV-seronegative. CDR3s include the opening cysteine and the closing phenylalanine or tryptophan. D genes are given only for firm matches. Clone size is shown for a subset of rows, as once, few, many or a class of expanded clone.

abundance,j_gene,v_gene,d_gene,CDR3aa,CDR3nt
.,TRBJ2-7,TRBV30,TRBD1,CAWSGGTDYEQYF,TGTGCCTGGAGTGGGGGGACAGACTACGAGCAGTACTTC
once,TRBJ1-5,TRBV9,.,CASSVGDNAQPQHF,TGTGCCAGCAGCGTAGGAGATAACGCGCAGCCCCAGCATTTT
.,TRBJ1-1,TRBV7-8,.,CASSFGGDTEAFF,TGTGCCAGCAGCTTTGGGGGGGACACTGAAGCTTTCTTT
.,TRBJ1-1,TRBV11-2,.,CASSLDSGGVYTEAFF,TGTGCCAGCAGCTTAGATTCTGGCGGGGTTTACACTGAAGCTTTCTTT
few,TRBJ1-1,TRBV11-2,.,CASSLSNWGVAFF,TGTGCCAGCAGCTTGTCGAATTGGGGAGTAGCTTTCTTT
.,TRBJ2-7,TRBV5-4,TRBD2,CASSLRLAGEGEQYF,TGTGCCAGCAGCCTGAGACTAGCGGGAGAGGGCGAGCAGTACTTC
few,TRBJ1-2,TRBV6-4,.,CASSEGWEGHGYTF,TGTGCCAGCAGTGAAGGGTGGGAGGGCCATGGCTACACCTTC
.,TRBJ2-3,TRBV7-9,.,CASSALLDTQYF,TGTGCCAGCAGCGCCCTATTAGATACGCAGTATTTT
.,TRBJ2-7,TRBV10-2,.,CASSGKGNEQYF,TGCGCCAGCAGTGGAAAGGGGAACGAGCAGTACTTC
.,TRBJ2-5,TRBV10-3,TRBD1,CAISEPGTGGGKTQYF,TGTGCCATCAGTGAGCCCGGGACAGGGGGCGGGAAGACCCAGTACTTC
.,TRBJ2-5,TRBV5-1,.,CASSLEGVFQETQYF,TGCGCCAGCAGCTTGGAGGGGGTCTTTCAAGAGACCCAGTACTTC
.,TRBJ1-4,TRBV7-9,TRBD1,CASTSGAGGRRATNEKLFF,TGTGCCAGCACATCGGGGGCAGGGGGAAGGCGGGCAACTAATGAAAAACTGTTTTTT
.,TRBJ2-2,TRBV6-5,TRBD1,CASSFSGTANTGELFF,TGTGCCAGCAGTTTTTCCGGGACAGCGAACACCGGGGAGCTGTTTTTT
.,TRBJ2-2,TRBV27,TRBD2,CASSLTSGYTGELFF,TGTGCCAGCAGTTTAACTAGCGGTTACACCGGGGAGCTGTTTTTT
.,TRBJ1-2,TRBV9,TRBD1,CASSVFQGANGYTF,TGTGCCAGCAGCGTTTTCCAGGGGGCTAATGGCTACACCTTC
.,TRBJ1-4,TRBV18,.,CASSPTATNEKLFF,TGTGCCAGCTCACCCACAGCAACTAATGAAAAACTGTTTTTT
.,TRBJ2-3,TRBV5-1,TRBD1,CASSLTGTGGRDTQYF,TGCGCCAGCAGCCTGACCGGGACAGGGGGCCGGGATACGCAGTATTTT
few,TRBJ1-4,TRBV27,.,CASSRRLQSNEKLFF,TGTGCCAGCAGTCGGAGGTTACAGTCTAATGAAAAACTGTTTTTT
.,TRBJ1-2,TRBV19,TRBD1,CASSTYRGRDGYTF,TGTGCCAGTAGTACCTACAGGGGGCGCGATGGCTACACCTTC
.,TRBJ2-3,TRBV14,TRBD2,CASSQDGAGALTDTQYF,TGTGCCAGCAGCCAAGATGGAGCGGGGGCCCTCACAGATACGCAGTATTTT
few,TRBJ2-5,TRBV7-8,.,CASSLEFRGGTGQYF,TGTGCCAGCAGCTTAGAGTTTAGGGGAGGAACGGGGCAGTACTTC
.,TRBJ1-2,TRBV14,.,CASSQDIYGYTF,TGTGCCAGCAGCCAAGATATCTATGGCTACACCTTC
.,TRBJ2-7,TRBV6-5,TRBD1,CASSSGQGLSYEQYF,TGTGCCAGCAGTTCCGGACAGGGGCTCTCCTACGAGCAGTACTTC
.,TRBJ1-2,TRBV18,.,CASSPRGGDGYTF,TGTGCCAGCTCCCCTCGGGGTGGGGATGGCTACACCTTC
.,TRBJ1-2,TRBV6-1,TRBD1,CASRPTGVGGYGYTF,TGTGCCAGCAGACCCACAGGGGTGGGAGGCTATGGCTACACCTTC
.,TRBJ2-1,TRBV6-4,TRBD2,CASSDSTQLSGRDNEQFF,TGTGCCAGCAGTGACTCTACCCAACTAAGCGGGAGGGACAATGAGCAGTTCTTC
.,TRBJ2-2,TRBV11-3,.,CASSYGLDGSTGELFF,TGTGCCAGCAGCTACGGACTGGATGGTAGCACCGGGGAGCTGTTTTTT
.,TRBJ1-1,TRBV7-8,.,CASSSIGGAWGTTEAFF,TGTGCCAGCAGCTCAATTGGGGGGGCCTGGGGGACTACTGAAGCTTTCTTT
few,TRBJ2-2,TRBV6-1,.,CASSLGQTQFGELFF,TGTGCCAGCAGCCTCGGACAGACGCAATTCGGGGAGCTGTTTTTT
.,TRBJ1-2,TRBV6-5,TRBD1,CASSPADRTYGYTF,TGTGCCAGCAGCCCCGCGGACAGGACCTATGGCTACACCTTC
.,TRBJ1-3,TRBV9,.,CASSVHEYGNTIYF,TGTGCCAGCAGCGTACACGAGTATGGAAACACCATATATTTT
.,TRBJ1-1,TRBV5-1,TRBD1,CASSWGQLNTEAFF,TGCGCCAGCAGCTGGGGACAGTTGAACACTGAAGCTTTCTTT
.,TRBJ2-1,TRBV7-3,.,CASSFPGNNEQFF,TGTGCCAGCAGCTTTCCAGGGAACAATGAGCAGTTCTTC
.,TRBJ2-5,TRBV2,.,CASGRLWETQYF,TGTGCCAGCGGTCGACTATGGGAGACCCAGTACTTC
few,TRBJ2-2,TRBV9,.,CASSVGGGPGELFF,TGTGCCAGCAGCGTAGGGGGGGGGCCTGGGGAGCTGTTTTTT
.,TRBJ2-1,TRBV4-1,.,CASSQVGASSYNEQFF,TGCGCCAGCAGCCAAGTGGGGGCGAGCTCCTACAATGAGCAGTTCTTC
.,TRBJ2-5,TRBV27,.,CASSSLTPQGTGQTQYF,TGTGCCAGCAGTTCCCTCACCCCTCAGGGAACGGGTCAGACCCAGTACTTC
.,TRBJ2-4,TRBV30,.,CAWSVGGIQYF,TGTGCCTGGAGTGTTGGAGGCATTCAGTACTTC
.,TRBJ2-1,TRBV5-8,.,CASSLRGLEQFF,TGTGCCAGCAGCCTCAGGGGCCTTGAGCAGTTCTTC
.,TRBJ1-1,TRBV30,.,CAWVQGSYTEAFF,TGTGCCTGGGTCCAGGGAAGTTACACTGAAGCTTTCTTT
.,TRBJ1-5,TRBV19,TRBD1,CASSMSGEDRGIRNQPQHF,TGTGCCAGTAGTATGTCGGGGGAAGACAGGGGAATTCGGAATCAGCCCCAGCATTTT
once,TRBJ2-7,TRBV7-9,.,CASSSPMSGEPYEQYF,TGTGCCAGCAGCTCCCCCATGTCAGGGGAGCCCTACGAGCAGTACTTC
.,TRBJ2-7,TRBV11-1,.,CASSQPQVIHSYEQYF,TGTGCCAGCAGCCAACCTCAGGTGATCCACTCCTACGAGCAGTACTTC
once,TRBJ2-1,TRBV4-3,.,CASSQDQGGWGNYNEQFF,TGCGCCAGCAGCCAAGATCAAGGAGGCTGGGGAAACTACAATGAGCAGTTCTTC
few,TRBJ2-3,TRBV25-1,.,CASSLTGNQLADTQYF,TGTGCCAGCAGCCTAACGGGTAACCAGTTAGCGGATACGCAGTATTTT
.,TRBJ2-7,TRBV19,TRBD1,CASSITGTGVYEQYF,TGTGCCAGTAGTATTACCGGGACAGGGGTCTACGAGCAGTACTTC
.,TRBJ2-1,TRBV10-1,.,CASSRELHNEQFF,TGCGCCAGCAGCCGGGAGTTGCACAATGAGCAGTTCTTC
.,TRBJ2-7,TRBV10-2,TRBD2,CASSESFSSGSIYEQYF,TGCGCCAGCAGTGAGTCGTTTTCCAGCGGGAGCATCTACGAGCAGTACTTC
.,TRBJ2-2,TRBV29-1,.,CSVGAGGITGELFF,TGCAGCGTTGGGGCAGGCGGGATCACCGGGGAGCTGTTTTTT
.,TRBJ2-7,TRBV30,.,CAWSVGVSYEQYF,TGTGCCTGGAGTGTCGGGGTTTCCTACGAGCAGTACTTC
.,TRBJ2-4,TRBV27,.,CASSPLSGRPLAKNIQYF,TGTGCCAGCAGTCCCCTCTCAGGTCGACCATTAGCCAAAAACATTCAGTACTTC
once,TRBJ2-1,TRBV18,TRBD1,CASSPPRQGPNEQFF,TGTGCCAGCTCACCACCGAGACAGGGCCCCAATGAGCAGTTCTTC
once,TRBJ2-5,TRBV9,TRBD2,CASSVGLAALQETQYF,TGTGCCAGCAGCGTAGGCCTAGCGGCCCTCCAAGAGACCCAGTACTTC
.,TRBJ2-1,TRBV11-2,TRBD2,CASRLAGGPNEQFF,TGTGCCAGCAGACTAGCGGGGGGGCCAAATGAGCAGTTCTTC